This TCR beta chain originates from a study of blood T cell repertoires in COVID-19. The overall study: The origin of the acute and convalescent COVID-19 samples was the United States, Italy and Spain. The cDNA or gDNA used as material had been derived from T cells, B-cell-depleted T cells, or PBMCs.

V trimming: 0 bases; J trimming: 4 bases; junction bases outside the gene matches: 16. CDR3 length equals 20 residues. Germline loops: CDR1 SGHRS, CDR2 YFSETQ. Authors' analysis steps: Reference gene primer amplification in the assay estimated nucleated cell counts. TCRdb's copy holds only in-frame clones and misses some; the assay was immunoSEQ multiplex PCR. V and J calls and clone size are as listed in that table; D and trimming were resolved from the DNA. The sample carries about 130,000 clones, 75% to 85% recorded once. Seattle's cohort entered during active infection and was followed longitudinally.

The TCR was taken from a woman aged 70-85 years with COVID-19, enrolled during active disease. V usage is TRBV5-1 and J usage is TRBJ2-1; 10 positions agree with TRBD2. Sequenced material: peripheral blood. Here the CDR3 reads CASSLGPGTRSGLAYNEQFF. The CDR3 DNA sequence: TGCGCCAGCAGCTTGGGTCCAGGGACCCGGTCGGGACTAGCGTACAATGAGCAGTTCTTC.